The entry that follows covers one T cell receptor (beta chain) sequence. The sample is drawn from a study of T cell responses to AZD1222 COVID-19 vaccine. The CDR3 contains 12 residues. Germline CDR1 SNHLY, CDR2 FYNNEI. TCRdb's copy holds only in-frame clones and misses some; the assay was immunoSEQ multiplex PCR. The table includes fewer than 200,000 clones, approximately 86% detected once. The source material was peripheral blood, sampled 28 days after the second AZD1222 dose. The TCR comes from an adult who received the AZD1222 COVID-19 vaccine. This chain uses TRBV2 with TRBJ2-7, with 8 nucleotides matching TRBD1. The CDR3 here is CAGTGDSYEQYF. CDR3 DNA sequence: TGTGCAGGGACAGGCGACTCCTACGAGCAGTACTTC.